The clone carrying this T cell receptor (beta chain) was detected only once. Sequenced by immunoSEQ multiplex PCR; TCRdb stores in-frame clones only, minus some. The data contain nearly 300,000 clones, just under 90% of them singletons. The CDR3 runs 11 residues. The germline V gene has CDR1 SGHRS and CDR2 YFSETQ. Trimming cost V 4 bases and J 6 bases, with 8 bases left between them. The record originates from a study of blood T cell repertoires in COVID-19. The overall study: The United States, Italy and Spain were the sources of the acute and convalescent COVID-19 samples.

Participants came from 24 US areas, aged roughly 18 to 95 years. Allocation to cohorts depended on clinical history reported by the participants. During the 2 weeks before they entered the study, exposed participants had met someone with a PCR-confirmed or clinician-diagnosed COVID-19 case. The sequence came from a woman in her forties or fifties who had been exposed to COVID-19. The sequencing sample was made of PBMCs or T cells enriched from blood (not recorded which). The chain recombines TRBV5-1 with TRBJ2-7, with D possibly being TRBD2 (5 bases). CDR3 in DNA: TGCGCCAGCAGCGGGAGTTCCGAGCAGTACTTC. It is translated as CASSGSSEQYF.